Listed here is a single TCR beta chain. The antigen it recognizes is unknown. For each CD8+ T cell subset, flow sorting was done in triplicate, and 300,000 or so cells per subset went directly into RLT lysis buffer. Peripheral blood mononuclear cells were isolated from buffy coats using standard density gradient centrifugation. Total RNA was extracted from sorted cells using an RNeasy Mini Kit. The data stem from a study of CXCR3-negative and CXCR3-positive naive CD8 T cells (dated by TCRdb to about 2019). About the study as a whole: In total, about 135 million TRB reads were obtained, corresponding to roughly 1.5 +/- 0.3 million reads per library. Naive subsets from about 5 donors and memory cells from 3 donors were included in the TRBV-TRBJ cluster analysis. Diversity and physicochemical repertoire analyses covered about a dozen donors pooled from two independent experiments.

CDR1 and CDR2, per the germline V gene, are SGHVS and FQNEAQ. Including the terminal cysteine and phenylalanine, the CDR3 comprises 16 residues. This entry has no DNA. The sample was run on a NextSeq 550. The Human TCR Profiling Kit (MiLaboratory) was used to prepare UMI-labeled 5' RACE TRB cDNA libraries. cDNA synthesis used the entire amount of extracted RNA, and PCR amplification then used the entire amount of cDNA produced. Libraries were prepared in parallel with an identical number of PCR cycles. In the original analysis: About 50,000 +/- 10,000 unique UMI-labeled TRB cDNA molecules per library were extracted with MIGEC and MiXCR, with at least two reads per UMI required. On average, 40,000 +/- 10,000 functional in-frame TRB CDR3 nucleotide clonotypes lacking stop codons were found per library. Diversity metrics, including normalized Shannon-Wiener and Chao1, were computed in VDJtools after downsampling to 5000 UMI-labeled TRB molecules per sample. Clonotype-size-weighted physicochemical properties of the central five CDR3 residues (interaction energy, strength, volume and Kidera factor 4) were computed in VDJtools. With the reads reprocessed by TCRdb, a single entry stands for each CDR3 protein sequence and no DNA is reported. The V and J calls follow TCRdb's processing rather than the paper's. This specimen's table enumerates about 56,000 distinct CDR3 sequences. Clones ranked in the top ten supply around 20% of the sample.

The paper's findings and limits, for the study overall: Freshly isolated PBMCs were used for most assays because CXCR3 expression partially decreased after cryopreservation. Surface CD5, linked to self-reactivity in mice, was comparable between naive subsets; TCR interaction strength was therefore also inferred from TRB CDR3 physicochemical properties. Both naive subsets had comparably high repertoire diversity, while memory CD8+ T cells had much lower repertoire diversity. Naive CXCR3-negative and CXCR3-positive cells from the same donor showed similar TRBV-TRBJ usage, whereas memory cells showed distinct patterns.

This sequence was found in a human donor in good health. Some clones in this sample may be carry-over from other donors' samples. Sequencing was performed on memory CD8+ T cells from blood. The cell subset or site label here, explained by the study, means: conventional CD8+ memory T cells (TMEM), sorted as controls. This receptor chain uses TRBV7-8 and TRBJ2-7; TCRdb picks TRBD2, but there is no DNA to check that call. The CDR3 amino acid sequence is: CASSTWTGAGEYEQYF.